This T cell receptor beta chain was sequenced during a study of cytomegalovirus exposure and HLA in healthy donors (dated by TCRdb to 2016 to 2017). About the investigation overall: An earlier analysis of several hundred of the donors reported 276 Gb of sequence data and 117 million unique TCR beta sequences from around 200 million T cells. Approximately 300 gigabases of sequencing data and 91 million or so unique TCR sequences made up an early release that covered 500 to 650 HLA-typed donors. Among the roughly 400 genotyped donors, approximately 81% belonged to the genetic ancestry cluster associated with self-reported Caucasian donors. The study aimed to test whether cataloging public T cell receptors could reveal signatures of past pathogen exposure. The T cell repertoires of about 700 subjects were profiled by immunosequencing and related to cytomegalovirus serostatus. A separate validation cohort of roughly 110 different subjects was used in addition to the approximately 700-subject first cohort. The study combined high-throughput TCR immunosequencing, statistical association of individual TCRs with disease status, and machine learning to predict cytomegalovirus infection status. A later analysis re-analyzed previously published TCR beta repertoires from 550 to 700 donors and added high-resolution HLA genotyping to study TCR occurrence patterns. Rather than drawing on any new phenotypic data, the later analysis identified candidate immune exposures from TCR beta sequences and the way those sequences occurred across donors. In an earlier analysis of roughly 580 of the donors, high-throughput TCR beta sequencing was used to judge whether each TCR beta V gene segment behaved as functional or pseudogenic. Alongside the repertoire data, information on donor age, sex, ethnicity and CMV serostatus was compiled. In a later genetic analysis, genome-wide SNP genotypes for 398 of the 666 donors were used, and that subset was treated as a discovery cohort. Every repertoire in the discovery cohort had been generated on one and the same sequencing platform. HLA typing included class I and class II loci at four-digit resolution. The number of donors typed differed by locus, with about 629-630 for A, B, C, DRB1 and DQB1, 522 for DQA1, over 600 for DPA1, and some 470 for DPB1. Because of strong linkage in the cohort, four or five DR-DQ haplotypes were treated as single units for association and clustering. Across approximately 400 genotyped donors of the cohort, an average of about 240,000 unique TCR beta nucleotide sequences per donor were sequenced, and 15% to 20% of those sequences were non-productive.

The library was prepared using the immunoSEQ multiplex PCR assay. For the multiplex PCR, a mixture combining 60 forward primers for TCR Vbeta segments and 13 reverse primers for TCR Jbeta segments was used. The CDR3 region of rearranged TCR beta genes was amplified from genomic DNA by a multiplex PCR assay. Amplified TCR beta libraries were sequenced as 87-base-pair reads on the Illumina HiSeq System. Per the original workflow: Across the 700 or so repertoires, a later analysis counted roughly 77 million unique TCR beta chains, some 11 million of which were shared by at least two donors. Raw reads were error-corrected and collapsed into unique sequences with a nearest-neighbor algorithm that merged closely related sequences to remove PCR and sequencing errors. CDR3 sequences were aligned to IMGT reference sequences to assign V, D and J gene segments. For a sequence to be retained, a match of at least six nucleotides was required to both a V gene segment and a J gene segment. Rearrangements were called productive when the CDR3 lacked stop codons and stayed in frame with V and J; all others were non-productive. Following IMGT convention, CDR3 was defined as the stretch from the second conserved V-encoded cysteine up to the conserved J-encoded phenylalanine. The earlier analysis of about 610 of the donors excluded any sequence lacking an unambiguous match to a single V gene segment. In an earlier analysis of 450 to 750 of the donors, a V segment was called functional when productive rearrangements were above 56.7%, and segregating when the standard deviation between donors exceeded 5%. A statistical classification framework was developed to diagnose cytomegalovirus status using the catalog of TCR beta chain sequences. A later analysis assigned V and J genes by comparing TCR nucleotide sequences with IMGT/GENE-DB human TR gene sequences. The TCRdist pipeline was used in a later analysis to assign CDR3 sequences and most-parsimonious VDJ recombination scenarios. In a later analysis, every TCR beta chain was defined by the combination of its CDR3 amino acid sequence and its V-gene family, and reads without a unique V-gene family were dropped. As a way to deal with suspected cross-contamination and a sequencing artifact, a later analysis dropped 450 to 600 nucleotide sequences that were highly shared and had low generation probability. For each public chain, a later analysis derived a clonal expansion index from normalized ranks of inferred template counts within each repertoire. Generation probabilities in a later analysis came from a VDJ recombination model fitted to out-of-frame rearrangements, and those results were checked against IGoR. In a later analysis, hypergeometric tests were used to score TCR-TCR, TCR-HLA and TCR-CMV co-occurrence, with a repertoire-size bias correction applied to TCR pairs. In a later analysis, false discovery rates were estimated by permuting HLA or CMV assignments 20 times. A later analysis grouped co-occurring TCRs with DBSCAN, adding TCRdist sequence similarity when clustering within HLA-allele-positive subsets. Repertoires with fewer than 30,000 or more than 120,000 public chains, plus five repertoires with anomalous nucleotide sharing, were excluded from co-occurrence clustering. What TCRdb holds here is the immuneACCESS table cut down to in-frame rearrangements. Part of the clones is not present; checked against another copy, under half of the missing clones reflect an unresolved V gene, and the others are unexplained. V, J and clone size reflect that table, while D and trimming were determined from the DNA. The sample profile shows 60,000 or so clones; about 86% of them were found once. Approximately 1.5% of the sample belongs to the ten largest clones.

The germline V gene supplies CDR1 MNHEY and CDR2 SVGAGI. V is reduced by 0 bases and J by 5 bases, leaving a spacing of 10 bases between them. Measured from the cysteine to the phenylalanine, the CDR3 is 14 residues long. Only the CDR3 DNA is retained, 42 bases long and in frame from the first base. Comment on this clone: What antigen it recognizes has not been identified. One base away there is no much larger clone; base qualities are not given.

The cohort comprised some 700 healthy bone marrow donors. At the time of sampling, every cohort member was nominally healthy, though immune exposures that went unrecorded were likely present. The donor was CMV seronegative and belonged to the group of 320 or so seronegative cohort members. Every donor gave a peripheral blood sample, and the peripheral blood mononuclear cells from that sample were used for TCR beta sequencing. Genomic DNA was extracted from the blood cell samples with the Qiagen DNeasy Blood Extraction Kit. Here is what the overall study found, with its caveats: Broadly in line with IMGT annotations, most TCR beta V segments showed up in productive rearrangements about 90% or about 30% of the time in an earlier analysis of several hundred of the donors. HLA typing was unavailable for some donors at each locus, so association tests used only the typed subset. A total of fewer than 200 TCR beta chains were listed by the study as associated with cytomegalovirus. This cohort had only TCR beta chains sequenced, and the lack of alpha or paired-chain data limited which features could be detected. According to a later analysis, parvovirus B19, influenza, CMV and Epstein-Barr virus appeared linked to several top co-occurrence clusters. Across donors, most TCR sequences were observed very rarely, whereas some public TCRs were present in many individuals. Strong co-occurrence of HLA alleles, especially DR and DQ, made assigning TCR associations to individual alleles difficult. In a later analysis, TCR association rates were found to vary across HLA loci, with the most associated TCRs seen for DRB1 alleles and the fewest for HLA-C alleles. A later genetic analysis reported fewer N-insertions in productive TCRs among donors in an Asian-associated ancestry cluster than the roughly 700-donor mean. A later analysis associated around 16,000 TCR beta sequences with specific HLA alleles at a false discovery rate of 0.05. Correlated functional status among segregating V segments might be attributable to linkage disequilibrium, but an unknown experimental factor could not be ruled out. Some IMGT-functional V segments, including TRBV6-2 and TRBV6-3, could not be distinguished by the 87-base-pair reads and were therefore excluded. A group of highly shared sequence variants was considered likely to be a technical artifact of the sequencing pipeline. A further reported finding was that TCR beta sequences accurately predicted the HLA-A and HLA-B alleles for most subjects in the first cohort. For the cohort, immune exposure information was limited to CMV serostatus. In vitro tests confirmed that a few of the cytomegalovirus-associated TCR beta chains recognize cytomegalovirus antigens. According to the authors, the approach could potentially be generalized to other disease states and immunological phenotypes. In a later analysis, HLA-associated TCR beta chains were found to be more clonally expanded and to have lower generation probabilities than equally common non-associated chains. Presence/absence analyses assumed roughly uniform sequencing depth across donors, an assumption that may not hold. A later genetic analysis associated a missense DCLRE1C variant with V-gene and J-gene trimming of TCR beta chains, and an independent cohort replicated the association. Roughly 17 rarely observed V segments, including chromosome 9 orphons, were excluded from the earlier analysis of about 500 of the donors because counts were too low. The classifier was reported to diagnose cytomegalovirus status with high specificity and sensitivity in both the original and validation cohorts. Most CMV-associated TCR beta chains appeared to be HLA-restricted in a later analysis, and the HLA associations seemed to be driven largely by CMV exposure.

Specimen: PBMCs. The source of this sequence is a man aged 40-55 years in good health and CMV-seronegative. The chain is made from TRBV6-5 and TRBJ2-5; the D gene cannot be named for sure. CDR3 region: CASSYSSPRETQYF. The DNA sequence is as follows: TGTGCCAGCAGTTACTCATCCCCTCGGGAGACCCAGTACTTC.